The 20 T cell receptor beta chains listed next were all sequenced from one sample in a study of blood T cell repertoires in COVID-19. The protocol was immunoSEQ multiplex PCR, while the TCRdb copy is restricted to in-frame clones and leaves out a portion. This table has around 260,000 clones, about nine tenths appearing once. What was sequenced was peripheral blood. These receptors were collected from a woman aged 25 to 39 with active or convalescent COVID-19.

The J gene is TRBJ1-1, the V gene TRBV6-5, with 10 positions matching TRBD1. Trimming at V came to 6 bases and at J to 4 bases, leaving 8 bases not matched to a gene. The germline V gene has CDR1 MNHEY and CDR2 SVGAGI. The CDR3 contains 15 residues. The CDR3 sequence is CASRDGTGAVTEAFF. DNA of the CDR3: TGTGCCAGCAGAGATGGGACAGGGGCGGTCACTGAAGCTTTCTTT.

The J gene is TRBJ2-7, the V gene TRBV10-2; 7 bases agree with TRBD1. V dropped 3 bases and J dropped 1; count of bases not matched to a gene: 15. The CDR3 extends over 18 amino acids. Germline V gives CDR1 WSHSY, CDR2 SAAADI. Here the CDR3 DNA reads TGCGCCAGCAGTGACCGACAGGGCAGAGCATTTAGATCCTACGAGCAGTACTTC. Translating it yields CASSDRQGRAFRSYEQYF.

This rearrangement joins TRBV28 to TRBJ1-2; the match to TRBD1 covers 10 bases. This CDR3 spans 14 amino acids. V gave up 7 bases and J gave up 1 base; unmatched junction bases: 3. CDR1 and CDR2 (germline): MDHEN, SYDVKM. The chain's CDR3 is CASMTGGVNYGYTF. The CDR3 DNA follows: TGTGCCAGCATGACAGGGGGCGTTAACTATGGCTACACCTTC.

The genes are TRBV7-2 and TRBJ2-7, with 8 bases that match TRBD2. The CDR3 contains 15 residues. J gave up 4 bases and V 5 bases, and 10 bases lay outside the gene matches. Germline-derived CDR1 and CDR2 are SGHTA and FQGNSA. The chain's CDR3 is CASSLLGVAGYEQYF. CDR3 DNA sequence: TGTGCCAGCAGCCTCCTCGGGGTAGCGGGGTACGAGCAGTACTTC.

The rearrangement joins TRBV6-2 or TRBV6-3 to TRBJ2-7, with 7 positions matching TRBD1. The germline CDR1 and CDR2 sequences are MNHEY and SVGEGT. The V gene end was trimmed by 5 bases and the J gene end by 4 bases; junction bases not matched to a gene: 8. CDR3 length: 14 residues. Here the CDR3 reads CASSRQGSRYEQYF. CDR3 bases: TGTGCCAGCAGTCGACAGGGATCCCGATACGAGCAGTACTTC.

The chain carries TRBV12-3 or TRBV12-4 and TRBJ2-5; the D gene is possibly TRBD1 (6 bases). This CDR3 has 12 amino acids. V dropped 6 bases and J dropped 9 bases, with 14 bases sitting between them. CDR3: CASRRAQGAQYF. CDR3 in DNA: TGTGCCAGCAGGCGTGCACAGGGCGCCCAGTACTTC.

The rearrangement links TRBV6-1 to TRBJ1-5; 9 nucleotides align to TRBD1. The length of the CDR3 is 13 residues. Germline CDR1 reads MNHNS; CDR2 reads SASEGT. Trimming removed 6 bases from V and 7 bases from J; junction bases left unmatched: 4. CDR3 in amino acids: CASSRQGGQPQHF. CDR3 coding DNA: TGTGCCAGCAGCCGACAGGGGGGACAGCCCCAGCATTTT.

The CDR3 DNA reads TGTGCCAGCAGTGAACCCGCTAGCGTCCCCCATGGGGAGCAGTACTTC. Translated: CASSEPASVPHGEQYF. The rearrangement uses TRBV2 and TRBJ2-7, with a weak D call TRBD2 (6 bases). V lost 2 bases, J lost 7 bases, and 21 bases lay in between. In germline, CDR1 is SNHLY, CDR2 FYNNEI. The CDR3 sequence is 16 residues long.

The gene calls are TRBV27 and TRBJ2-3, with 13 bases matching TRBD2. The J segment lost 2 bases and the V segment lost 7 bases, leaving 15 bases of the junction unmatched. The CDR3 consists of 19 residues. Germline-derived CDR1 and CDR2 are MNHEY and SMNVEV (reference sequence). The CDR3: CASTTSRLAGGLLTDTQYF. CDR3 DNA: TGTGCCAGCACTACTTCCCGACTAGCGGGGGGCCTCCTCACAGATACGCAGTATTTT.

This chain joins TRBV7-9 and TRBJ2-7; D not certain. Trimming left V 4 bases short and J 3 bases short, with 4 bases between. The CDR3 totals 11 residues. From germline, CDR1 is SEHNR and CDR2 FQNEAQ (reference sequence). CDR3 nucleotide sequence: TGTGCCAGCAGCTCCAACTACGAGCAGTACTTC. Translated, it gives CASSSNYEQYF.

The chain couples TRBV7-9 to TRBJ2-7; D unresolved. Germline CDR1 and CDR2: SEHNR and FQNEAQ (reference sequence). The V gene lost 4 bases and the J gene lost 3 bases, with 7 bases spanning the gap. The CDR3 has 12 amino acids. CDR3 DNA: TGTGCCAGCAGCTGGGCCGTCTACGAGCAGTACTTC. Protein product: CASSWAVYEQYF.

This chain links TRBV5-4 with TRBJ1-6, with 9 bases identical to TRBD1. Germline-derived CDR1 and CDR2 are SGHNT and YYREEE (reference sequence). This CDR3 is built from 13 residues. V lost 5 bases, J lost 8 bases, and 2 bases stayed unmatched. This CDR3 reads CASRGQGDSPLHF. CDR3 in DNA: TGTGCCAGCAGGGGACAGGGCGATTCACCCCTCCACTTT.

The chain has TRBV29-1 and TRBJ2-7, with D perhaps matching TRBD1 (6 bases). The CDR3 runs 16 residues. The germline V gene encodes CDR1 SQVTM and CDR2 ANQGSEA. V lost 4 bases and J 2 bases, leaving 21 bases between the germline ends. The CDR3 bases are TGCAGCGTTGCAAGAAACTCAGGGGTGTCTGCCTACGAGCAGTACTTC. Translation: CSVARNSGVSAYEQYF.

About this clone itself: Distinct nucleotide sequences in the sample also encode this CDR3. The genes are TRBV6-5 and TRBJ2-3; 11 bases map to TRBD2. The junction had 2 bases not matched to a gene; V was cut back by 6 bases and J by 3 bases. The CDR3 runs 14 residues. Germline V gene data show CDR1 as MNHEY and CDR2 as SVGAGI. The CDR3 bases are TGTGCCAGCAGAACTAGCGGGGGAACAGATACGCAGTATTTT. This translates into CASRTSGGTDTQYF.

This chain's CDR3 is CAGGRTGESQETQYF. CDR3 nucleotide sequence: TGTGCCGGGGGACGGACAGGGGAATCTCAGGAGACCCAGTACTTC. This chain links TRBV11-2 with TRBJ2-5; 9 bases align to TRBD1. CDR3 length equals 15 residues. Germline loops: CDR1 SGHAT, CDR2 FQNNGV. Trimming removed 11 bases from V and 5 bases from J; junction bases left unmatched: 15.

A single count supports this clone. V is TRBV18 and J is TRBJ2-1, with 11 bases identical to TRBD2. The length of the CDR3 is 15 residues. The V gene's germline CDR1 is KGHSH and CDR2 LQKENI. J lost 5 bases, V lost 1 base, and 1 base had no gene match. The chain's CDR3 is CASSPLAGGDNEQFF. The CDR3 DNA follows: TGTGCCAGCTCACCACTAGCGGGGGGGGACAATGAGCAGTTCTTC. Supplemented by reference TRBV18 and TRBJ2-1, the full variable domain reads NAGVMQNPRHLVRRRGQEARLRCSPMKGHSHVYWYRQLPEEGLKFMVYLQKENIIDESGMPKERFSAEFPKEGPSILRIQQVVRGDSAAYFCASSPLAGGDNEQFFGPGTRLTVL.

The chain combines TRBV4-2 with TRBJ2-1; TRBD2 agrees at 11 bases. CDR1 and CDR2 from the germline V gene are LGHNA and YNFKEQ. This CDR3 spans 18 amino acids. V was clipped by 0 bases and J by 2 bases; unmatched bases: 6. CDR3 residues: CASSQDLTSGATYNEQFF. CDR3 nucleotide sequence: TGTGCCAGCAGCCAAGATCTGACTAGCGGGGCTACCTACAATGAGCAGTTCTTC.

For the CDR3, the DNA is TGCGCCAGCAGCTTGGGGCAGGACTATAATTCACCCCTCCACTTT. Translated: CASSLGQDYNSPLHF. V is TRBV5-1 and J is TRBJ1-6, with D unclear. The V end was cut by 0 bases, the J end by 3 bases, with 7 bases between. Germline V gene lookup returns CDR1 SGHRS and CDR2 YFSETQ. The CDR3 contains 15 residues.

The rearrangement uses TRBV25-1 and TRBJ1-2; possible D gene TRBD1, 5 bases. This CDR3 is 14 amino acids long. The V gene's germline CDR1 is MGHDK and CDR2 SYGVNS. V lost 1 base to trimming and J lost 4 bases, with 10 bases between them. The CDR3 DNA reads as TGTGCCAGCAGTGAATGGGGGGGTGGCTATGGCTACACCTTC. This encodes CASSEWGGGYGYTF.

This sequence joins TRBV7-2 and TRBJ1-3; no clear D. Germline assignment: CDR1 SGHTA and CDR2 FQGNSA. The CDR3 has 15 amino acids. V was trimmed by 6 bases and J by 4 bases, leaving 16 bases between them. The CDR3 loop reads CASRAEGAAGNTIYF. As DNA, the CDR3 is TGTGCCAGCAGAGCAGAGGGCGCCGCGGGAAACACCATATATTTT.